This passage covers 8 T cell receptor beta chains from one sample sequenced in a study of blood T cells in healthy people across ages. Using a J-beta primer mix together with a sample-barcoded 5' primer, a second PCR was run for roughly 7 to 12 cycles. TCRdb independently ran MiXCR on the 5' RACE reads; one entry per CDR3 protein. The sample consists of around 700,000 distinct CDR3 sequences, 25% of them appearing once. These data were also filed under a second study, of T cells of mothers and their children.

What was sequenced was blood. The receptors shown here come from a boy under 18 in good health.

The chain is built from TRBV6-1 and TRBJ2-7, with 7 bases that match TRBD2. Germline CDR1 is MNHNS and CDR2 is SASEGT. The CDR3 contains 15 residues. Unmatched junction bases numbered 4, after V lost 1 base and J lost 1 base. This CDR3 is CASSEGTRRSYEQYF. For the CDR3, the DNA is TGTGCCAGCAGTGAAGGGACTAGAAGGTCCTACGAGCAGTACTTC.

Only a few counts were recorded for this clonotype. The chain links TRBV18 to TRBJ2-7; tentatively, D is TRBD1 (6 bases). The CDR3 contains 13 residues. Trimming pared 2 bases from V and 6 bases from J, leaving 11 bases between. The germline CDR1 and CDR2 sequences are KGHSH and LQKENI. The CDR3 region has the DNA TGTGCCAGCTCACCAGTACAGGGATCCGAGCAGTACTTC. This codes for CASSPVQGSEQYF. Complete variable domain (other parts from reference TRBV18 and TRBJ2-7): NAGVMQNPRHLVRRRGQEARLRCSPMKGHSHVYWYRQLPEEGLKFMVYLQKENIIDESGMPKERFSAEFPKEGPSILRIQQVVRGDSAAYFCASSPVQGSEQYFGPGTRLTVT.

The rearrangement uses TRBV7-2 and TRBJ2-7; 12 bases agree with TRBD2. With V trimmed by 6 bases and J by 6 bases, 3 bases remained unmatched. The CDR3 is made up of 13 amino acids. CDR1 and CDR2 (germline): SGHTA, FQGNSA. Here the CDR3 reads CASRTSGRPEQYF. CDR3 DNA sequence: TGTGCCAGCAGGACTAGCGGGAGACCCGAGCAGTACTTC.

This clonotype appeared a few times. This chain joins TRBV19 and TRBJ2-3; 7 bases are a match to TRBD1. The CDR3 runs 13 residues. Looked up from germline, CDR1 is LNHDA and CDR2 is SQIVND (reference sequence). With V trimmed by 9 bases and J by 0 bases, 3 bases remained unmatched. CDR3 coding DNA: TGTGCCAGCGGGACAGAAAGCACAGATACGCAGTATTTT. This codes for CASGTESTDTQYF.

The rearrangement uses TRBV2 and TRBJ1-1; 8 bases match TRBD1. V lost 11 bases, J lost 5 bases, and 4 bases stayed unmatched. The CDR3 has 11 residues. Germline V lookup: CDR1 SNHLY, CDR2 FYNNEI. The CDR3 sequence: CAGTGGTEAFF. CDR3 bases: TGTGCCGGAACAGGGGGTACTGAAGCTTTCTTT.

This clonotype has more than one count but fewer than ten. This sequence joins TRBV20-1 and TRBJ2-5; TRBD2 aligns across 7 bases. TRBJ2-1 matches the DNA end more closely, so the J call is doubtful. The germline CDR1 and CDR2 sequences are DFQATT and SNEGSKA (reference sequence). The CDR3 sequence is 15 residues long. The CDR3 reads CSAAGTTHTNNEQFF. The CDR3 DNA sequence: TGCAGTGCCGCCGGGACTACACACACCAACAATGAGCAGTTCTTC.

This chain uses TRBV20-1 with TRBJ2-3, with 8 bases lining up with TRBD1. The CDR3 consists of 16 residues. With V trimmed by 0 bases and J by 3 bases, 8 bases remained unmatched. Germline assignment: CDR1 DFQATT and CDR2 SNEGSKA (reference sequence). The CDR3 DNA reads TGCAGTGCTAGAGATTTGTTCCGGGACAGGACAGATACGCAGTATTTT. This gives the protein CSARDLFRDRTDTQYF.

This clonotype was recorded a few times. The chain combines TRBV7-9 with TRBJ2-1, with 15 positions matching TRBD2. The CDR3 is 18 residues long. Germline V lookup: CDR1 SEHNR, CDR2 FQNEAQ (reference sequence). V was clipped by 10 bases and J by 1 base; unmatched bases: 11. CDR3 DNA sequence: TGTGCCACCAGGACTAGCGGGAGGGCTTCCCTTTCCTACAATGAGCAGTTCTTC. Amino acids: CATRTSGRASLSYNEQFF.